This entry is about one T cell receptor beta chain. Its target is unknown. The junction departs from the called germline gene at one end, perhaps through a read error. The sample belongs to a study of tumor and adjacent non-tumor tissue in lung cancer. In the study overall: Aged about 31 to 80 years, patients included roughly ten men and 5 women with stage I to III disease. Samples averaged about 4.2 million productive TCRbeta reads each. Study findings and constraints: TCR diversity was significantly greater in tumor than normal lung tissue. Top 100 clones took a larger repertoire share in normal lung.

The library came from three nested PCR rounds adapted from ARM-PCR protocols. TCRdb fed the multiplex PCR reads into MiXCR, producing one record per CDR3 protein. The data show about 110,000 distinct CDR3 sequences, around 57% seen once. No cell sorting was done before RNA was extracted from the tissue. This non-tumor lung sample came from over 3 cm beyond the tumor edge. Germline CDR1 is LGHNA and CDR2 is YSLEER. The CDR3 has 19 amino acids. The specimen sequenced was distant non-tumor lung tissue. This TCR was recovered from a man aged 60 to 75 with non-small cell lung cancer. V gene TRBV4-3 combines with J gene TRBJ2-6; 10 positions match TRBD2. Written as DNA, the CDR3 is TGCGCCAGCAACCAACCGCTAGCGGGAGTTTCGGCTGGGGCCAACGTCCTGACTTTC. It codes for CASNQPLAGVSAGANVLTF.